These 19 T cell receptor beta chains share one sample of origin, sequenced in a study of control samples from healthy donors and cancer patients. TCRdb's table, derived via immunoSEQ multiplex PCR, lists solely in-frame clones and lacks some. This sample has almost 85,000 clones, with about 94% found just once. The source material was blood. These receptor sequences come from a woman aged 18 to 35 in good health.

The chain couples TRBV5-6 to TRBJ1-1; D is ambiguous. CDR3 length: 13 residues. V shed 4 bases and J shed 6 bases, with 13 bases lying between them. Germline CDR1 SGHDT, CDR2 YYEEEE. In nucleotides, the CDR3 is TGTGCCAGCAGCAGTACGGTCAGCTCTGAAGCTTTCTTT. Amino acid sequence: CASSSTVSSEAFF.

J is TRBJ2-4 and V is TRBV27, with 14 bases identical to TRBD2. From germline, CDR1 is MNHEY and CDR2 SMNVEV (reference sequence). The J segment lost 0 bases and the V segment lost 4 bases, leaving 5 bases of the junction unmatched. The CDR3 covers 18 residues. CDR3 amino acids: CASSSGTSGREAKNIQYF. CDR3 DNA sequence: TGTGCCAGCAGTTCCGGGACTAGCGGGAGAGAAGCCAAAAACATTCAGTACTTC.

CDR3 nucleotide sequence: TGCGCCAGCAGCCTGCTCGGGACAAAGACCTACGAGCAGTACTTC. Amino acid sequence: CASSLLGTKTYEQYF. The chain is built from TRBV5-1 and TRBJ2-7; D may be TRBD1 (6 bases). This CDR3 has 15 residues. Per germline, CDR1 SGHRS and CDR2 YFSETQ. V lost 4 bases and J 2 bases, leaving 16 bases between the germline ends.

This clone has only one observation. The chain carries TRBV5-1 and TRBJ1-5, with 10 bases that match TRBD1. Germline V CDR1 and CDR2: SGHRS, YFSETQ. The junction had 8 bases not matched to a gene; V was cut back by 5 bases and J by 6 bases. This CDR3 region has 15 residues. The CDR3 reads CASSPGTGDIQPQHF. In DNA form, the CDR3 reads TGCGCCAGCAGTCCCGGGACAGGGGATATTCAGCCCCAGCATTTT.

V is TRBV7-2 and J is TRBJ1-4, with 8 bases lining up with TRBD1. Germline CDR1 is SGHTA and CDR2 is FQGNSA. CDR3 length: 13 amino acids. After removal of 4 bases from V and 10 bases from J, the junction contained 5 bases not matched to a gene. The CDR3 region is CASSSGQVGKLFF. CDR3 sequence (DNA): TGTGCCAGCAGCTCGGGACAGGTCGGAAAACTGTTTTTT. The full variable domain, rest sourced from reference TRBV7-2 and TRBJ1-4, is GAGVSQSPSNKVTEKGKDVELRCDPISGHTALYWYRQSLGQGLEFLIYFQGNSAPDKSGLPSDRFSAERTGGSVSTLTIQRTQQEDSAVYLCASSSGQVGKLFFGSGTQLSVL.

This sequence joins TRBV11-3 and TRBJ2-1; TRBD2 agrees at 9 bases. Looked up from germline, CDR1 is SGHNT and CDR2 is YENEEA. The CDR3 totals 16 residues. V lost 5 bases to trimming and J lost 7 bases; unmatched junction nucleotides: 12. Written as DNA, the CDR3 is TGTGCCAGCAGCCCCAGGGTTAGCGGGGGCGGGAATGAGCAGTTCTTC. This gives the protein CASSPRVSGGGNEQFF.

J is TRBJ1-1 and V is TRBV2; no firm D call. This CDR3 is built from 14 residues. Trimming stripped 2 bases from V and 1 base from J, with 8 bases between. The germline V gene has CDR1 SNHLY and CDR2 FYNNEI. The DNA for the CDR3 is TGTGCCAGCAGTGAAAGGAGGGCGAACACTGAAGCTTTCTTT. Translating it yields CASSERRANTEAFF. Together with reference TRBV2 and TRBJ1-1, the CDR3 gives the full variable domain: EPEVTQTPSHQVTQMGQEVILRCVPISNHLYFYWYRQILGQKVEFLVSFYNNEISEKSEIFDDQFSVERPDGSNFTLKIRSTKLEDSAMYFCASSERRANTEAFFGQGTRLTVV.

The chain recombines TRBV5-4 with TRBJ2-2; D ambiguous. Germline-derived CDR1 and CDR2 are SGHNT and YYREEE (reference sequence). Trimming removed 0 bases at V and 0 bases at J, with 9 bases between. The CDR3 totals 16 residues. The chain's CDR3 is CASSLGGAANTGELFF. The CDR3 DNA reads TGTGCCAGCAGCTTGGGTGGTGCGGCGAACACCGGGGAGCTGTTTTTT.

The chain carries TRBV7-6 and TRBJ2-7, with 7 bases identical to TRBD2. Germline lookup yields CDR1 SGHVS and CDR2 FNYEAQ. The CDR3 spans 12 residues. The V gene end was trimmed by 6 bases and the J gene end by 3 bases; junction bases not matched to a gene: 2. The CDR3 protein is CASRGGDYEQYF. As DNA, the CDR3 is TGTGCCAGCAGGGGGGGGGACTACGAGCAGTACTTC. Looking up the rest from reference TRBV7-6 and TRBJ2-7 gives the full variable domain: GAGVSQSPRYKVTKRGQDVALRCDPISGHVSLYWYRQALGQGPEFLTYFNYEAQQDKSGLPNDRFSAERPEGSISTLTIQRTEQRDSAMYRCASRGGDYEQYFGPGTRLTVT.

The gene calls are TRBV29-1 and TRBJ2-3; TRBD2 aligns across 13 bases. J gave up 5 bases and V 7 bases, and 9 bases lay outside the gene matches. Germline V CDR1 and CDR2: SQVTM, ANQGSEA. CDR3 length: 15 amino acids. The CDR3 loop is CSASILAGGRDTQYF. The CDR3 DNA sequence: TGCAGCGCGTCTATACTAGCGGGGGGGCGAGATACGCAGTATTTT.

The chain recombines TRBV19 with TRBJ1-2, with TRBD1 identical over 11 bases. The length of the CDR3 is 16 residues. V shed 5 bases and J 3 bases; nucleotides not matched to a gene: 8. The germline V gene encodes CDR1 LNHDA and CDR2 SQIVND (reference sequence). CDR3 nucleotides: TGTGCCAGTAGTTCCCCACCGGGACAGGGGGACTATGGCTACACCTTC. This codes for CASSSPPGQGDYGYTF.

This clone was seen once. The gene calls are TRBV6-2 or TRBV6-3 and TRBJ1-1; D might be TRBD1 (5 bases). This CDR3 spans 14 amino acids. Germline-derived CDR1 and CDR2 are MNHEY and SVGEGT. V lost 2 bases and J lost 0, with 7 bases in between. Here the CDR3 reads CASSYGGMNTEAFF. CDR3 nucleotide sequence: TGTGCCAGCAGTTACGGGGGGATGAACACTGAAGCTTTCTTT.

The chain recombines TRBV5-1 with TRBJ2-5; D is perhaps TRBD2 (6 bases). This CDR3 comprises 15 residues. V lost 0 bases to trimming and J lost 2 bases, with 11 bases between them. The germline CDR1 and CDR2 sequences are SGHRS and YFSETQ. CDR3 residues: CASSLEGGRQETQYF. As DNA, the CDR3 is TGCGCCAGCAGCTTGGAGGGAGGTAGGCAAGAGACCCAGTACTTC.

V is TRBV6-5 and J is TRBJ1-1; 7 nucleotides match TRBD1. After removal of 4 bases from V and 2 bases from J, the junction contained 1 base not matched to a gene. CDR1 and CDR2 from the germline V gene are MNHEY and SVGAGI. The CDR3 extends over 13 amino acids. The CDR3 nucleotides are TGTGCCAGCAGTTGGGACAGTAACACTGAAGCTTTCTTT. It translates to CASSWDSNTEAFF.

The CDR3 DNA reads as TGTGCCAGCAGCCTGGGACAGGGGATTTTAGTTGGCTACACCTTC. This translates into CASSLGQGILVGYTF. V usage is TRBV28 and J usage is TRBJ1-2; 10 bases map to TRBD1. V lost 6 bases, J lost 7 bases, and 11 bases stayed unmatched. CDR1 and CDR2 from the germline V gene are MDHEN and SYDVKM. The CDR3 runs 15 residues.

V is TRBV29-1 and J is TRBJ2-4, with D tentatively TRBD1 (5 bases). The CDR3 totals 14 residues. The V gene lost 1 base and the J gene lost 2 bases, with 9 bases spanning the gap. The germline V gene encodes CDR1 SQVTM and CDR2 ANQGSEA. CDR3 region: CSVEGGAPKNIQYF. The CDR3 coding sequence is TGCAGCGTTGAAGGTGGGGCACCCAAAAACATTCAGTACTTC.

The J gene is TRBJ2-1, the V gene TRBV5-4; D tentatively fits TRBD1 or TRBD2 (5 bases each). Trimming pared 2 bases from V and 7 bases from J, leaving 10 bases between. Germline values: CDR1 SGHNT, CDR2 YYREEE (reference sequence). The CDR3 has 13 residues. CDR3 in amino acids: CASSFGTSNEQFF. CDR3 DNA: TGTGCCAGCAGCTTTGGGACGTCGAATGAGCAGTTCTTC.

The chain is built from TRBV28 and TRBJ2-7; TRBD1 is a possible D gene (6 bases). The CDR3 spans 12 residues. Trimming took 6 bases from V and 3 from J, leaving 9 bases between them. The germline V gene has CDR1 MDHEN and CDR2 SYDVKM. This CDR3 reads CASSYRVYEQYF. CDR3 nucleotides: TGTGCCAGCAGCTACAGGGTCTACGAGCAGTACTTC.

The table lists this clone with a count of one. V and J are TRBV6-1 and TRBJ2-5; the D is unclear. Trimming took 3 bases from V and 5 from J, leaving 16 bases between them. The CDR3 is made up of 15 amino acids. CDR1 MNHNS and CDR2 SASEGT come from the germline V gene. The CDR3 nucleotides read TGTGCCAGCAGTGAGATGGCCGTTTCTCGGGAGACCCAGTACTTC. Its protein is CASSEMAVSRETQYF.